The 19 T cell receptor beta chains below all came from one sample that was sequenced in a study of cytomegalovirus exposure and HLA in healthy donors. The study ran its PCR with 60 Vbeta and 13 Jbeta primers. TCRdb keeps only in-frame clones here, not all; method: immunoSEQ multiplex PCR. This table holds about 190,000 clones, about 80% found once. Sequencing was done on a sample of PBMCs. These receptors were obtained from a man between 40 and 49 years old in good health and CMV-seropositive.

V gene TRBV28 combines with J gene TRBJ2-7; 8 bases are a match to TRBD2. The V segment lost 6 bases and the J segment 3 bases; nucleotides outside the gene matches: 7. The germline CDR1 and CDR2 sequences are MDHEN and SYDVKM. The CDR3 has 14 residues. The CDR3 region is CASRIAGMVYEQYF. CDR3 nucleotide sequence: TGTGCCAGCAGAATAGCGGGAATGGTCTACGAGCAGTACTTC.

J is TRBJ2-7 and V is TRBV19; 7 nucleotides match TRBD2. The V segment lost 0 bases and the J segment 2 bases; nucleotides outside the gene matches: 7. The CDR3 sequence is 16 residues long. From germline, CDR1 is LNHDA and CDR2 SQIVND (reference sequence). As DNA, the CDR3 is TGTGCCAGTAGTATAGAAGCGGGGCGACAAACCTACGAGCAGTACTTC. Translated, it gives CASSIEAGRQTYEQYF.

This clone occurred once. This sequence joins TRBV28 and TRBJ2-7, with a possible D match to TRBD2 (5 bases). V was clipped by 8 bases and J by 4 bases, with 12 bases between them. The CDR3 runs to 12 residues. In germline, CDR1 is MDHEN, CDR2 SYDVKM. CDR3 in DNA: TGTGCCAGCGGTACACCGGGGTACGAGCAGTACTTC. Translation gives CASGTPGYEQYF.

The chain combines TRBV10-3 with TRBJ1-3; weak D call: TRBD1 (5 bases). Germline assignment: CDR1 ENHRY and CDR2 SYGVKD. Trimming took 6 bases from V and 3 from J, leaving 18 bases between them. The CDR3 length is 16 residues. CDR3 in amino acids: CAISAGPPRGGNTIYF. Here the CDR3 DNA reads TGTGCCATCAGCGCCGGACCTCCTAGGGGTGGAAACACCATATATTTT.

This clone was picked up one time. The J gene is TRBJ1-6, the V gene TRBV27, with D perhaps TRBD1 (6 bases). Looked up from germline, CDR1 is MNHEY and CDR2 is SMNVEV (reference sequence). This CDR3 region has 17 residues. V dropped 7 bases and J dropped 7 bases, with 23 bases sitting between them. This chain's CDR3 is CASKGGAGNSLNSPLHF. The CDR3 DNA reads as TGTGCCAGCAAAGGGGGTGCAGGCAATAGCCTAAATTCACCCCTCCACTTT.

V is TRBV2 and J is TRBJ1-2, with a possible D match to TRBD1 (6 bases). Germline-derived CDR1 and CDR2 are SNHLY and FYNNEI. This CDR3 is 12 amino acids long. V lost 6 bases to trimming and J lost 8 bases, with 13 bases between them. CDR3 protein: CASSAGAWGYTF. The CDR3 coding sequence is TGTGCCAGCAGCGCGGGGGCGTGGGGCTACACCTTC.

Regarding this clone: Its ends do not fully match the called genes, so a read error is possible. The V call is TRBV7-8, the J call TRBJ2-6, with D maybe TRBD1 (5 bases). The CDR3 is 16 residues long. Looked up from germline, CDR1 is SGHVS and CDR2 is FQNEAQ. This CDR3 reads CASSPNRISGANVLTF. Written as DNA, the CDR3 is TGTGCCAGCAGCCCGAACAGGATCTCTGGGGCCAATGTCCTGACTTTC.

Written as DNA, the CDR3 is TGTGCCAGCAGCTTCGCGGGAATCCTAAGGGAGCAGTACTTC. This encodes CASSFAGILREQYF. J is TRBJ2-7 and V is TRBV5-6; the D gene is possibly TRBD2 (6 bases). Germline V lookup: CDR1 SGHDT, CDR2 YYEEEE. Trimming removed 2 bases from V and 7 bases from J, with 16 bases in between. This CDR3 spans 14 amino acids.

The chain recombines TRBV27 with TRBJ2-7; possible D gene TRBD2, 5 bases. The V end lost 2 bases, the J end lost 7 bases, and 24 bases lay between the germline ends. The CDR3 spans 17 residues. CDR1 is MNHEY, CDR2 SMNVEV, per germline (reference sequence). CDR3 amino acids: CASSLSRLSRTRGEQYF. CDR3 coding DNA: TGTGCCAGCAGTTTAAGTCGTTTATCTCGGACTCGTGGGGAGCAGTACTTC.

The chain couples TRBV19 to TRBJ2-1; D possibly corresponds to TRBD1 (8 bases). The CDR3 has 13 amino acids. Germline V CDR1 and CDR2: LNHDA, SQIVND (reference sequence). The V end was cut by 4 bases, the J end by 8 bases, with 12 bases between. CDR3 sequence reads: CASSTQGGDEQFF. The DNA for the CDR3 is TGTGCCAGTAGTACACAGGGGGGGGATGAGCAGTTCTTC.

This chain connects TRBV7-2 to TRBJ2-7; a weak D match, TRBD2 (5 bases). The CDR3 spans 11 residues. V was trimmed by 8 bases and J by 0 bases, leaving 5 bases between them. CDR1 SGHTA and CDR2 FQGNSA come from the germline V gene. DNA of the CDR3: TGTGCCAGCGGGAGCTCCTACGAGCAGTACTTC. Protein product: CASGSSYEQYF.

This chain joins TRBV6-1 and TRBJ2-7, with 9 bases identical to TRBD1. V lost 4 bases to trimming and J lost 0 bases; unmatched junction nucleotides: 4. The length of the CDR3 is 15 residues. The germline V gene encodes CDR1 MNHNS and CDR2 SASEGT. The CDR3 DNA follows: TGTGCCAGCAGTGCCATGACAGGGGGCTCCTACGAGCAGTACTTC. Protein product: CASSAMTGGSYEQYF.

CDR3 bases: TGTGCCAGCAGCCTCCGACTAGCGACAGATACGCAGTATTTT. Protein sequence: CASSLRLATDTQYF. This chain connects TRBV11-3 to TRBJ2-3; TRBD2 agrees at 8 bases. The V gene end was trimmed by 5 bases and the J gene end by 3 bases; junction bases not matched to a gene: 4. The germline CDR1 and CDR2 sequences are SGHNT and YENEEA. The CDR3 has 14 residues.

This chain connects TRBV9 to TRBJ2-3; TRBD2 agrees at 11 bases. Germline V gene data show CDR1 as SGDLS and CDR2 as YYNGEE. CDR3 size: 19 residues. The V and J ends lost 0 bases and 0 bases, in that order; junction bases with no gene match: 9. Written as DNA, the CDR3 is TGTGCCAGCAGCGTAGGGGGTAGCGGGAGGGCCTTGAGCACAGATACGCAGTATTTT. It yields the protein CASSVGGSGRALSTDTQYF.

This chain uses TRBV4-2 with TRBJ2-5; TRBD1 aligns across 8 bases. Germline lookup yields CDR1 LGHNA and CDR2 YNFKEQ. This CDR3 comprises 16 residues. V shed 5 bases, J shed 1 base, and the junction held 9 bases outside the gene matches. The CDR3 DNA is TGTGCCAGCAGCTTGGGGTCAGGGGGCGGCCAAGAGACCCAGTACTTC. This encodes CASSLGSGGGQETQYF.

The rearrangement joins TRBV12-5 to TRBJ1-3, with 7 nucleotides matching TRBD1. J was trimmed by 0 bases and V by 0 bases; bases with no gene match: 20. This CDR3 comprises 22 residues. From germline, CDR1 is LGHNT and CDR2 FRNRAP. CDR3 in DNA: TGTGCTAGTGGTTTGGTACACAGGACAGGAATCTACACTGGGGCCTCTGGAAACACCATATATTTT. Translation: CASGLVHRTGIYTGASGNTIYF.

This chain connects TRBV6-5 to TRBJ1-2; D unclear. This CDR3 spans 13 amino acids. Germline V gives CDR1 MNHEY, CDR2 SVGAGI. The V gene lost 4 bases and the J gene lost 7 bases, with 13 bases spanning the gap. CDR3 sequence reads: CASSSLDSGGYTF. The CDR3 DNA is TGTGCCAGCAGTTCCCTGGACTCGGGTGGCTACACCTTC.

The DNA for the CDR3 is TGTGCCACCAAGAACAGGGGTCCAACGGACCCCGGGGAGCTGTTTTTT. This sequence encodes CATKNRGPTDPGELFF. This chain joins TRBV15 and TRBJ2-2; 7 nucleotides agree with TRBD1. CDR3 size: 16 residues. From germline, CDR1 is LNHNV and CDR2 YYDKDF (reference sequence). V shed 7 bases and J 6 bases; nucleotides not matched to a gene: 14.

The rearrangement links TRBV6-1 to TRBJ2-5; 7 positions agree with TRBD1. The junction had 11 bases not matched to a gene; V was cut back by 6 bases and J by 4 bases. Germline CDR1 and CDR2: MNHNS and SASEGT. The CDR3 runs to 15 residues. The CDR3 nucleotides are TGTGCCAGCAGATCCCTTGACAGGGCGTTAGAGACCCAGTACTTC. Translating gives CASRSLDRALETQYF.